This T cell receptor beta chain was sequenced during a study of identical twins. From the 5' RACE reads, TCRdb called clonotypes with MiXCR, one entry per CDR3 protein. The table shows a few hundred thousand distinct CDR3 sequences, with around 20% occurring only once. The V gene's germline CDR1 is KGHSH and CDR2 LQKENI. The CDR3 has 15 residues. V dropped 0 bases and J dropped 3 bases, with 12 bases sitting between them. This clonotype was sampled from a man aged 50 or older in good health. Material: naive T cells sorted from blood. This rearrangement joins TRBV18 to TRBJ2-7; weak D call: TRBD1 (6 bases). The chain's CDR3 is CASSPPRTVLYEQYF. CDR3 DNA sequence: TGTGCCAGCTCACCACCAAGGACAGTCCTCTACGAGCAGTACTTC. Variable domain in full (rest from reference TRBV18 and TRBJ2-7): NAGVMQNPRHLVRRRGQEARLRCSPMKGHSHVYWYRQLPEEGLKFMVYLQKENIIDESGMPKERFSAEFPKEGPSILRIQQVVRGDSAAYFCASSPPRTVLYEQYFGPGTRLTVT.